This TCR beta chain was identified in a study of blood T cell repertoires in COVID-19. At the level of the study: COVID-19 samples collected from the United States, Italy and Spain covered acute and convalescent phases. Sources were T cells, B-cell-depleted T cells, or PBMCs; the material itself was cDNA or gDNA.

Per the original methods: It was from reference gene primer amplification that nucleated cell counts were estimated. Method: immunoSEQ multiplex PCR; TCRdb's copy keeps in-frame clones and lacks some. D and trimming were read from the DNA, whereas the V and J calls and clone size are those reported in that table. The table records around 250,000 clones, roughly nine tenths of them present only once. This clone appeared once. The sample taken for sequencing was peripheral blood. The sequence came from a man in his 60s with acute or convalescent COVID-19.

The CDR3, as DNA: TGCAGCGCAAGAGGGACAGCACAAGAGACCCAGTACTTC. Its protein product is CSARGTAQETQYF. V is TRBV29-1 and J is TRBJ2-5, with 7 bases lining up with TRBD1. Germline V gives CDR1 SQVTM, CDR2 ANQGSEA. The CDR3 extends over 13 amino acids. J gave up 2 bases and V 7 bases, and 7 bases lay outside the gene matches.